This T cell receptor beta chain was profiled in a study of T cell therapy after organ transplantation. The overall study: Therapy products were autologous CMV-specific T cells, peptide-expanded for roughly 2 weeks. Of some ten patients, eight responded clinically and two did not.

This clone was picked up one time. Antigen unknown. General study points: Both transferred clonotypes and endogenous ones absent from products apparently reconstituted. Nonresponders had marked pretherapy clonal expansions and little post-therapy change.

J gave up 7 bases and V 7 bases, and 15 bases lay outside the gene matches. The V gene's germline CDR1 is MNHEY and CDR2 SMNVEV (reference sequence). This CDR3 is 17 amino acids long. The repertoire was sequenced with immunoSEQ multiplex PCR; TCRdb's copy has only in-frame clones and lacks some. The top ten clones hold 35% to 45% of a sample with under 2,500 clones, 65% to 75% of them seen once. The genes are TRBV27 and TRBJ2-2; 10 bases fit TRBD2. Here the sequenced sample was CD8+ T cells from blood, taken before autologous CMV-specific T cell therapy. This clonotype originated in a human patient who had received a solid organ transplant and had CMV disease. The CDR3 loop reads CASTPGGLAGVYGELFF. The CDR3 bases are TGTGCCAGCACCCCGGGGGGGCTAGCGGGAGTATACGGGGAGCTGTTTTTT.